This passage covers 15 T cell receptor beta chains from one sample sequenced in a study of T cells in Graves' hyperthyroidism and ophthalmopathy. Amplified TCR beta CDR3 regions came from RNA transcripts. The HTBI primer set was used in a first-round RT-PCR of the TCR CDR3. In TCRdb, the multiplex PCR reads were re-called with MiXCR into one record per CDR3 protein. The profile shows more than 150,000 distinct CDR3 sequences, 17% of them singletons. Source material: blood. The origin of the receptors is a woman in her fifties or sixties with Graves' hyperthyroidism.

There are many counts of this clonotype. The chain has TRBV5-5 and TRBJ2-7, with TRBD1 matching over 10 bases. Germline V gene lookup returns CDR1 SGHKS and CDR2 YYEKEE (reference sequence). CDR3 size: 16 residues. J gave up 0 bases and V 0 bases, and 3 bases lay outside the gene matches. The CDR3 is CASSLVGTGASYEQYF. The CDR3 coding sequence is TGTGCCAGCAGCTTGGTGGGGACAGGGGCCTCCTACGAGCAGTACTTC.

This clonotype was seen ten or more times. CDR3 nucleotides: TGCAGTGCCCGTCGGGGGGGGGGAACAGATACGCAGTATTTT. Translation: CSARRGGGTDTQYF. The chain is built from TRBV20-1 and TRBJ2-3, with TRBD2 matching 8 bases. The germline V gene has CDR1 DFQATT and CDR2 SNEGSKA (reference sequence). The CDR3 totals 14 residues. Trimming took 6 bases from V and 3 from J; bases not matched to a gene: 8.

The CDR3 DNA reads TGTGCCAGCAGCCCTAGACAGGGCCAGCGAGAAAAACTGTTTTTT. Protein sequence: CASSPRQGQREKLFF. The rearrangement uses TRBV13 and TRBJ1-4; 7 nucleotides line up with TRBD1. This CDR3 has 15 residues. Germline assignment: CDR1 PRHDT and CDR2 FYEKMQ (reference sequence). V was pared by 5 bases and J by 8 bases, with 11 bases of the junction left unmatched.

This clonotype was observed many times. The CDR3 is CASAKTGGANEKLFF. The CDR3 nucleotides are TGCGCCAGCGCGAAGACAGGAGGGGCTAATGAAAAACTGTTTTTT. V usage is TRBV5-1 and J usage is TRBJ1-4; weak D call: TRBD1 (6 bases). Germline values: CDR1 SGHRS, CDR2 YFSETQ. The V end was cut by 7 bases, the J end by 3 bases, with 16 bases between. The CDR3 spans 15 residues.

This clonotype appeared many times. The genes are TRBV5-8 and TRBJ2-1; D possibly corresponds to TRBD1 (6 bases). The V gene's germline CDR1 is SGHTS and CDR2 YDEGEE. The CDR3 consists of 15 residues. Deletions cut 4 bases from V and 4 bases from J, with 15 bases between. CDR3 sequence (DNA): TGTGCCAGCAGCAAGACCGGGACACCGTACAATGAGCAGTTCTTC. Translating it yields CASSKTGTPYNEQFF.

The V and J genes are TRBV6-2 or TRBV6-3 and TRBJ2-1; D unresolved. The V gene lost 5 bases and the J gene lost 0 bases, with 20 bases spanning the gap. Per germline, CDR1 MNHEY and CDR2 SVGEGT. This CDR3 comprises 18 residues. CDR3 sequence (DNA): TGTGCCAGCAGTAGCCCCTCGGACGGCTCTAGCTCCTACAATGAGCAGTTCTTC. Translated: CASSSPSDGSSSYNEQFF.

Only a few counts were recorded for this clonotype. The CDR3 reads CASSLGTGAGETQYF. The CDR3 nucleotides are TGCGCCAGCAGCTTGGGGACGGGGGCTGGGGAGACCCAGTACTTC. This chain uses TRBV5-1 with TRBJ2-5; either TRBD1 or TRBD2 may fit D (6 bases each). The CDR3 has 15 residues. Deletions cut 0 bases from V and 5 bases from J, with 14 bases between. CDR1 is SGHRS, CDR2 YFSETQ, per germline.

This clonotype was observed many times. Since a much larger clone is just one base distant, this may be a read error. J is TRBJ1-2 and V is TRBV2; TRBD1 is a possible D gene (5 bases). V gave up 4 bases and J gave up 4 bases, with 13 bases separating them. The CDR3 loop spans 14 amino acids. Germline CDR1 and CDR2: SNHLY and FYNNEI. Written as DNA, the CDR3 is TGTGCCAGCAGTGGACAGCCAGCTACCTATGGCTACACCTTC. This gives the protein CASSGQPATYGYTF.

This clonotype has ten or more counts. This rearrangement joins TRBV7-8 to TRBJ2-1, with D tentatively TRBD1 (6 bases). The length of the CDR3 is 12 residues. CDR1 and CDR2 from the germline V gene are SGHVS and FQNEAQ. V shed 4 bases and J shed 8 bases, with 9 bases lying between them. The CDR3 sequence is CASSSGVDEQFF. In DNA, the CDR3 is TGTGCCAGCAGCTCAGGGGTGGATGAGCAGTTCTTC.

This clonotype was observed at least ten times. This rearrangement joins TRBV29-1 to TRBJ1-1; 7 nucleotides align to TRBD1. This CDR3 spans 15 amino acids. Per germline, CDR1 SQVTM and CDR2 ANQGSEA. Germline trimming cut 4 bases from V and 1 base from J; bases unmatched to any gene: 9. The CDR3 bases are TGCAGCGTTGGCTACCGAGGGGGCCGGAACACTGAAGCTTTCTTT. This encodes CSVGYRGGRNTEAFF. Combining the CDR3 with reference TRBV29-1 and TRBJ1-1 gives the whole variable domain SAVISQKPSRDICQRGTSLTIQCQVDSQVTMMFWYRQQPGQSLTLIATANQGSEATYESGFVIDKFPISRPNLTFSTLTVSNMSPEDSSIYLCSVGYRGGRNTEAFFGQGTRLTVV.

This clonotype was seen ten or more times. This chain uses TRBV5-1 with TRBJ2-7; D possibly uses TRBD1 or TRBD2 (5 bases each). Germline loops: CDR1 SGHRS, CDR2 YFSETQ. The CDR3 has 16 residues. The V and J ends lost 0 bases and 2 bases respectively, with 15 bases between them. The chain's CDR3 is CASSLGHRDVAYEQYF. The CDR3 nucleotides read TGCGCCAGCAGCTTGGGCCACCGGGACGTCGCCTACGAGCAGTACTTC. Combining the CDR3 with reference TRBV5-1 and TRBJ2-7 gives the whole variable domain KAGVTQTPRYLIKTRGQQVTLSCSPISGHRSVSWYQQTPGQGLQFLFEYFSETQRNKGNFPGRFSGRQFSNSRSEMNVSTLELGDSALYLCASSLGHRDVAYEQYFGPGTRLTVT.

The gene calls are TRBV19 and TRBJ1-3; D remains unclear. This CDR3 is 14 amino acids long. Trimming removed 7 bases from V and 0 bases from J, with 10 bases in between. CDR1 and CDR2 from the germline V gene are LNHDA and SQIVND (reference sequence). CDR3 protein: CASIDLSSGNTIYF. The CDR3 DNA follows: TGTGCCAGTATCGACCTTAGCTCTGGAAACACCATATATTTT.

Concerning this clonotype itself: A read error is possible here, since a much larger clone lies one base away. CDR3: CASGAPENHGYTF. The DNA of the CDR3 is TGTGCCAGCGGAGCGCCCGAGAACCATGGCTACACCTTC. V is TRBV3-1 and J is TRBJ1-2; D is ambiguous. The germline V and J ends were trimmed by 8 bases and 6 bases, with 16 bases remaining between them. CDR1 and CDR2 from the germline V gene are LGHDT and YNNKEL (reference sequence). The CDR3 runs 13 residues.

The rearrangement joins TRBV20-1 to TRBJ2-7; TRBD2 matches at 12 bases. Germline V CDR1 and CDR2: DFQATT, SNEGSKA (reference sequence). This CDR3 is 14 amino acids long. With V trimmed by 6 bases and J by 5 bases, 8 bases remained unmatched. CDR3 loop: CSASGTSGLHEQYF. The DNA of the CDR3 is TGCAGTGCCTCCGGGACTAGCGGGCTGCACGAGCAGTACTTC.

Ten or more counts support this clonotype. CDR3 sequence (DNA): TGCAGTGCCTCCCGCCGCGCCGCTGAAGCTTTCTTT. Translating gives CSASRRAAEAFF. The rearrangement links TRBV20-1 to TRBJ1-1; D is unclear. The ends were cut back, 6 bases at V and 6 bases at J, with 14 bases in the middle. This CDR3 contains 12 residues. The germline V gene encodes CDR1 DFQATT and CDR2 SNEGSKA (reference sequence).